In its sample, the clone carrying this TCR beta chain was seen a few times. Its target is not known. This specimen belongs to a study of cytomegalovirus exposure and HLA in healthy donors. V lost 5 bases, J lost 4 bases, and 12 bases lay in between. Germline CDR1 reads SGHDT; CDR2 reads YYEEEE. The CDR3 loop spans 13 amino acids. A multiplex PCR was run with 60 Vbeta primers and 13 Jbeta primers. Only in-frame clones appear in the TCRdb table, and some are missing; sequencing was by immunoSEQ multiplex PCR. The table has about 200,000 clones, 81% seen once. Study observations and caveats: TCR beta chain V- and J-gene trimming was linked, in a later analysis, to a missense variant in DCLRE1C. Published work reported that the classifier diagnosed cytomegalovirus status with high specificity and sensitivity. Presence/absence analysis assumed near-uniform sequencing depth across donors.

The sample comprised PBMCs. V gene TRBV5-6 combines with J gene TRBJ2-5, with D possibly matching TRBD2 (5 bases). This clonotype originated in a man aged 35 to 55 in good health and CMV-seropositive. CDR3 DNA: TGTGCCAGCAGTCCTGGACTCTTAGAGACCCAGTACTTC. Amino acid sequence: CASSPGLLETQYF.